Reported below is one T cell receptor (beta chain). What it binds is not known. This entry comes from a study of breast tumors, draining lymph nodes, adjacent tissues. Regarding the study as a whole: Data fit most tumor T cells coming from lymph node, expanding in tumor.

A single record per CDR3 protein comes from TCRdb applying MiXCR to the multiplex PCR reads. Of some 65,000 distinct CDR3 sequences in the sample, roughly 44% were seen once. This clonotype originated in a female donor with breast cancer. Some clones in this sample may be carry-over from other donors' samples. The sequenced material came from breast tumor tissue.

The CDR3 spells CSASFGVGFNPIYF. CDR3 bases: TGCAGTGCTAGTTTCGGGGTCGGATTCAACCCCATATATTTT. The chain is built from TRBV20-1 and TRBJ1-3; D not certain. This CDR3 comprises 14 residues. CDR1 DFQATT and CDR2 SNEGSKA come from the germline V gene (reference sequence). The V end lost 3 bases, the J end lost 11 bases, and 20 bases lay between the germline ends.